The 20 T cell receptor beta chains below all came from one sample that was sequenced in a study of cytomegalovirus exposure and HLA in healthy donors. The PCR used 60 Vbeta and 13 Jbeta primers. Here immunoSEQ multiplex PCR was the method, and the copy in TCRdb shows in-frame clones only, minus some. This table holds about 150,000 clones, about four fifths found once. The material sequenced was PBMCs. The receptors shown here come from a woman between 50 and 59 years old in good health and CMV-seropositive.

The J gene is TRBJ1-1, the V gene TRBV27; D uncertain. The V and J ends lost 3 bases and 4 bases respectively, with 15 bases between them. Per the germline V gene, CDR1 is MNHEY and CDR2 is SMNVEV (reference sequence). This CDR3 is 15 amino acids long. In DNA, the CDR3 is TGTGCCAGCAGTTTCGTGCCGGGGTGGACCACTGAAGCTTTCTTT. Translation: CASSFVPGWTTEAFF.

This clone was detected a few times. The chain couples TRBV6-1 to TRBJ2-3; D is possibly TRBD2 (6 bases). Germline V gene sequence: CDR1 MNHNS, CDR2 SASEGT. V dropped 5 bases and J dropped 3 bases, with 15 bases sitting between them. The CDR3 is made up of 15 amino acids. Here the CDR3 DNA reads TGTGCCAGCAGTCGTTCGTTCGGGGGAACAGATACGCAGTATTTT. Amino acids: CASSRSFGGTDTQYF.

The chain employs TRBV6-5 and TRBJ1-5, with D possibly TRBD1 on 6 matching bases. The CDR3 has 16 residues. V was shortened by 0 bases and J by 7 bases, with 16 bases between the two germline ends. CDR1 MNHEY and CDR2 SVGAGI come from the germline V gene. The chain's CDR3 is CASSYSWGLGGQPQHF. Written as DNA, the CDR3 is TGTGCCAGCAGTTACTCTTGGGGGCTCGGGGGGCAGCCCCAGCATTTT.

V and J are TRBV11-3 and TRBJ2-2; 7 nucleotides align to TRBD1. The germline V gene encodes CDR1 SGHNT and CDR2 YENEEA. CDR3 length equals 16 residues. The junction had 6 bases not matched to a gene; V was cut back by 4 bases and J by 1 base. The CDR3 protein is CASSSPTGKNTGELFF. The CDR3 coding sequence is TGTGCCAGCAGCTCCCCGACAGGGAAGAACACCGGGGAGCTGTTTTTT.

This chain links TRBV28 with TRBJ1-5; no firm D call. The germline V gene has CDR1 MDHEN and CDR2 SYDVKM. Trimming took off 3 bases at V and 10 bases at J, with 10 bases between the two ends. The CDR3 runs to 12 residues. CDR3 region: CASSLKLLPQHF. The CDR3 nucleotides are TGTGCCAGCAGTTTGAAGCTCTTACCCCAGCATTTT.

CDR3 sequence: CASSSSGTGYTGELFF. CDR3 nucleotide sequence: TGTGCCAGCAGTTCCTCCGGGACAGGGTACACCGGGGAGCTGTTTTTT. V gene TRBV28 combines with J gene TRBJ2-2, with 9 nucleotides matching TRBD1. Germline CDR1 and CDR2: MDHEN and SYDVKM. The CDR3 loop spans 16 amino acids. Trimming removed 4 bases from V and 3 bases from J; junction bases left unmatched: 6.

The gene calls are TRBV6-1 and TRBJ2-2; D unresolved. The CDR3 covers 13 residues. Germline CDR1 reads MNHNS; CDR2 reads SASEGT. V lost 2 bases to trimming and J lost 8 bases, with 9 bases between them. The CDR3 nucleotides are TGTGCCAGCAGTGAACTTCTTTCGGGGGAGCTGTTTTTT. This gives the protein CASSELLSGELFF.

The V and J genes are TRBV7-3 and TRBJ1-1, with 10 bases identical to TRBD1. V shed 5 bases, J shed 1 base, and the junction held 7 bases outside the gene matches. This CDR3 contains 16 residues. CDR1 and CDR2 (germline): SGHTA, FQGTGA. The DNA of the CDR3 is TGTGCCAGCAGCCGGGACAGGGGACGCACGAACACTGAAGCTTTCTTT. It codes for CASSRDRGRTNTEAFF.

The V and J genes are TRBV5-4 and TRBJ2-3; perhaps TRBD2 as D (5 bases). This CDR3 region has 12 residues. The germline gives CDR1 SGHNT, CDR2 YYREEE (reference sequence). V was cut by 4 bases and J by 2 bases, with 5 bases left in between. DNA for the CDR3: TGTGCCAGCAGCCGGGACACAGATACGCAGTATTTT. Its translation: CASSRDTDTQYF.

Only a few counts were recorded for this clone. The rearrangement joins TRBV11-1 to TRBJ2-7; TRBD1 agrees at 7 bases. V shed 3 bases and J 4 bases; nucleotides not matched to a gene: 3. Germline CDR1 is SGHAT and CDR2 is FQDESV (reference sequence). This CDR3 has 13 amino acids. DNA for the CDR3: TGTGCCAGCAGCTTCGACAGGGCATACGAGCAGTACTTC. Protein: CASSFDRAYEQYF.

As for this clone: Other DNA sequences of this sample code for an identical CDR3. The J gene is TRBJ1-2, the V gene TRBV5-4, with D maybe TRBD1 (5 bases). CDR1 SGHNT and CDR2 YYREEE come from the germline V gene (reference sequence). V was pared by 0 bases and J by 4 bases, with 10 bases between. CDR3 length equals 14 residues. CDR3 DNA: TGTGCCAGCAGCTTGGTTGGGCAGGGCTATGGCTACACCTTC. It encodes CASSLVGQGYGYTF.

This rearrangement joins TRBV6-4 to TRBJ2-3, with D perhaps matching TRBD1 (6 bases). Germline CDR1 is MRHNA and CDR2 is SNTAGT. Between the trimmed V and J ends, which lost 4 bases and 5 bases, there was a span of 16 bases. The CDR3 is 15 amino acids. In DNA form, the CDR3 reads TGTGCCAGCAGTGCGGCAGGGGCGGGTATAGATACGCAGTATTTT. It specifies CASSAAGAGIDTQYF.

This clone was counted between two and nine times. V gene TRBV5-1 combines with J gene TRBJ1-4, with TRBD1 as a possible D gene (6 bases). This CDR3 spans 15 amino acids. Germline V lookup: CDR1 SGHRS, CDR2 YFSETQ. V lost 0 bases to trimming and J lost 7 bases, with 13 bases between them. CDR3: CASSLEGRGGEKLFF. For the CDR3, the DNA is TGCGCCAGCAGCTTGGAAGGGAGGGGGGGTGAAAAACTGTTTTTT. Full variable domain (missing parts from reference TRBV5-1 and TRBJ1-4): KAGVTQTPRYLIKTRGQQVTLSCSPISGHRSVSWYQQTPGQGLQFLFEYFSETQRNKGNFPGRFSGRQFSNSRSEMNVSTLELGDSALYLCASSLEGRGGEKLFFGSGTQLSVL.

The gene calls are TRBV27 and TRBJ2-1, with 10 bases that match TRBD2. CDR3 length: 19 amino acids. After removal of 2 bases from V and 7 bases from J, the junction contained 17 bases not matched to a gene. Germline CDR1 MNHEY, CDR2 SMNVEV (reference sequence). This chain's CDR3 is CASSLGGGAAGGPRNEQFF. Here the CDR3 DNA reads TGTGCCAGCAGTTTAGGAGGCGGGGCAGCGGGGGGGCCTAGGAATGAGCAGTTCTTC.

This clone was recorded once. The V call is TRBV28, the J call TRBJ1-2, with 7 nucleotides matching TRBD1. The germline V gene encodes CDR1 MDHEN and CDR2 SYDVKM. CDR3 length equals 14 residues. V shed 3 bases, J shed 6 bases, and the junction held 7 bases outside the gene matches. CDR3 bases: TGTGCCAGCAGTTTGTCCGCAGGGGGTCATGGCTACACCTTC. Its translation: CASSLSAGGHGYTF.

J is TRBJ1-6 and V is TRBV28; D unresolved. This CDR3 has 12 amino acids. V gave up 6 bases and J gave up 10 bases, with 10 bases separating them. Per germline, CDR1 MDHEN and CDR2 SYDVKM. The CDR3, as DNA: TGTGCCAGCAGCTCTCACGGGTCACCCCTCCACTTT. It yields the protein CASSSHGSPLHF.

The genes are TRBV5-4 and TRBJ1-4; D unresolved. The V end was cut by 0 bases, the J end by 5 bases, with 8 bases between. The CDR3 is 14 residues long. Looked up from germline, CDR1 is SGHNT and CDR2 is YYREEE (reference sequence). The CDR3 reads CASSLGRGNEKLFF. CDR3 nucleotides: TGTGCCAGCAGCTTGGGACGCGGAAATGAAAAACTGTTTTTT.

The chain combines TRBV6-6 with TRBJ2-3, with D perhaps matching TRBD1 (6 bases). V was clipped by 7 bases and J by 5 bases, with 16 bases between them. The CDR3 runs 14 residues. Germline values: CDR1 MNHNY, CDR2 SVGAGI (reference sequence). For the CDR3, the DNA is TGTGCCAGCACCTCCCAGGGGTTTGGAGATACGCAGTATTTT. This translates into CASTSQGFGDTQYF.

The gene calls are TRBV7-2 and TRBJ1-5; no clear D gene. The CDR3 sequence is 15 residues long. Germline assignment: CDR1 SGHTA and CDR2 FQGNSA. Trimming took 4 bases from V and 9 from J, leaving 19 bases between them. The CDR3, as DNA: TGTGCCAGCAGCTCCTCTCAGGCGGCCCGGGGGCCCCAGCATTTT. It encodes CASSSSQAARGPQHF.

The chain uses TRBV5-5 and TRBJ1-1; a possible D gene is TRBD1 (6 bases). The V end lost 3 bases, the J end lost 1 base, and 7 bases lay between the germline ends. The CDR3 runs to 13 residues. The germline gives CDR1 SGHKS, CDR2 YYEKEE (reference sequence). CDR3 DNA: TGTGCCAGCAGCTGGGGGCGGAACACTGAAGCTTTCTTT. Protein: CASSWGRNTEAFF. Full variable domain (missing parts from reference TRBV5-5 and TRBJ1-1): DAGVTQSPTHLIKTRGQQVTLRCSPISGHKSVSWYQQVLGQGPQFIFQYYEKEERGRGNFPDRFSARQFPNYSSELNVNALLLGDSALYLCASSWGRNTEAFFGQGTRLTVV.